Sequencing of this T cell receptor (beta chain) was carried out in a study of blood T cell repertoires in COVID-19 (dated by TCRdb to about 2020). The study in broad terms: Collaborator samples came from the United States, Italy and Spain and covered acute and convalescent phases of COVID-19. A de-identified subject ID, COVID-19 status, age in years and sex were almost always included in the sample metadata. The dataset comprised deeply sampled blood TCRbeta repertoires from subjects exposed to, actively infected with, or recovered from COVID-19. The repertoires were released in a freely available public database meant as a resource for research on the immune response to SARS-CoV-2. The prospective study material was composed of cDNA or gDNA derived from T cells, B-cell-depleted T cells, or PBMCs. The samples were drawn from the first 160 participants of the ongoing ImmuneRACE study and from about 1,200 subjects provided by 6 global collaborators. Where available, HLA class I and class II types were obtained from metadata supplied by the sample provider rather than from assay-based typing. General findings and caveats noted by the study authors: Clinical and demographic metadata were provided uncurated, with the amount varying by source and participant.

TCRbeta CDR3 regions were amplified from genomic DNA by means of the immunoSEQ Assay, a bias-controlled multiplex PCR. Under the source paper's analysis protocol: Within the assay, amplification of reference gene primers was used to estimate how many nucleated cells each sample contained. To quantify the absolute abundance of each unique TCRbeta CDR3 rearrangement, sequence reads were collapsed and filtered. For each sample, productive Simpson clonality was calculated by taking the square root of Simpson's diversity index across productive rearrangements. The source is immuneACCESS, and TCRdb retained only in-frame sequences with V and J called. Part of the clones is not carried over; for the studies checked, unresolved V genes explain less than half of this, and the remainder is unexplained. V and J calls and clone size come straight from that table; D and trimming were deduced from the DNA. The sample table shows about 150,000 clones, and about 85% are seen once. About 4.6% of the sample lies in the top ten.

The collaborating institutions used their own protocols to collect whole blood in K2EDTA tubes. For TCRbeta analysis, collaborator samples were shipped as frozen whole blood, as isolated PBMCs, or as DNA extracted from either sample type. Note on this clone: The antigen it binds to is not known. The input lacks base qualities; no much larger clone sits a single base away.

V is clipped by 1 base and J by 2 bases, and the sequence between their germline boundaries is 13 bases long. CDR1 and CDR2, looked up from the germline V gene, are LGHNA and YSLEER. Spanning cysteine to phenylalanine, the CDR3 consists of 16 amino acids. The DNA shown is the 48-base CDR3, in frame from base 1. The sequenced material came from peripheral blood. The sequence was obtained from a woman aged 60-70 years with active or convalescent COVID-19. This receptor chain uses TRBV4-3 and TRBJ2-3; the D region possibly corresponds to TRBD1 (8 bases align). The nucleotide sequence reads TGCGCCAGCAGCCAAGGGACAGGGACTACCACAGATACGCAGTATTTT. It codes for CASSQGTGTTTDTQYF.